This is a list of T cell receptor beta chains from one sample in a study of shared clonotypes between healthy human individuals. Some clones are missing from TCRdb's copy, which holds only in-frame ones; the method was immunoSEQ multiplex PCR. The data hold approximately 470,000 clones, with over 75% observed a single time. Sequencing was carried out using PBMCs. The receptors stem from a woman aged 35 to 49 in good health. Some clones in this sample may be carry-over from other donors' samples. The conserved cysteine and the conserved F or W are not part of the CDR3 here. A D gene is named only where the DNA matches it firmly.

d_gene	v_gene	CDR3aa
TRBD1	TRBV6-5	ASSYSFADRAGYT
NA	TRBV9	ASIEGRGKETQY
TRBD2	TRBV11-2	ASSLALGTSESTDTQY
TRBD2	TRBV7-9	ASNPGLAESGELF
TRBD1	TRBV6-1	ASLQGADTEAF
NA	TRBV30	AWSLGPFEQY
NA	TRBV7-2	ASSQTRSSYEQY
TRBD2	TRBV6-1	ASSPVSGGTGELF
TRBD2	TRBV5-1	ASSTVAGTINEQF
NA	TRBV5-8	ASSFRDQPQH
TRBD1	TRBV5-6	ASSPTGGSTDTQY
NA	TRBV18	ASSPGRTTHQY
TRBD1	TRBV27	ASSSGTGRYEQY
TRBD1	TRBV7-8	ASTPGTGGWGGNEQF
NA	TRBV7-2	ASSSAYEQY
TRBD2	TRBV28	ASSFGPSGRAHEQY
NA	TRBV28	ASEGSWDEKLF
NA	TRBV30	ALGGGNQPQH
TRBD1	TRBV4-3	ASSYQYGTGGIGELF
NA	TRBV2	ASREDRDGYT
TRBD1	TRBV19	ASSIGGQGAWNTEAF
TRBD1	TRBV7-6	ASSLAPGTGAGGYT
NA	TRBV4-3	ASSQTPGPHTGEQF
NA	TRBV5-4	ASSLGAGGAKNIQY
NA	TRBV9	ASSAPPTRNEQF
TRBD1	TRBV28	ASIGQATNEKLF
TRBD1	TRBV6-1	ASSVDRGNYGYT
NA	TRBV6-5	ASIGRYGNTIY
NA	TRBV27	ASSTTGDQSSYEQY
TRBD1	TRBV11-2	ASTSWGQTSTDTQY
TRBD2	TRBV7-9	ASSLSGRAYNEQF
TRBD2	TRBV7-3	ASSLGWREGLSYNEQF
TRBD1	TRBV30	ARSVNPQGSHYGYT
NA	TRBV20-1	SAEQLPTQY
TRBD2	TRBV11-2	ASSLHRDYSTDTQY
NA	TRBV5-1	ASSLGQFSYEQY
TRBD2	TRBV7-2	ASSPRLAGGNEQF
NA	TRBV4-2	ASQKEGAGNSYNEQF
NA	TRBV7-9	ASSPMDVSSF
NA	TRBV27	ASSPFKDSHSNQPQH
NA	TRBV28	ASSQPSNYGYT
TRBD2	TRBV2	ASRVVSGGKNIQY
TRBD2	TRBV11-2	ASSLGTSGSGVWETQY
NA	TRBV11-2	ASSLRGAPSTDTQY
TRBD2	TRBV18	ASSPALAGPGELF
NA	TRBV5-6	ASRGTTGVAQY
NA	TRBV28	ASGGTYEQY
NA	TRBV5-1	ASSLVGAGNTIY